These 30 T cell receptor beta chains were all obtained from the same sample, sequenced in a study of cytomegalovirus exposure and HLA in healthy donors. The primer mix had 60 Vbeta and 13 Jbeta primers. Libraries were prepared by immunoSEQ multiplex PCR; TCRdb keeps only in-frame clonotypes and omits some of them. The sample yields 110,000 or so clones, 70% to 85% seen once. Sequencing was done on a sample of PBMCs. These receptors all come from a woman aged 18-29 years in good health and CMV-seronegative.

V usage is TRBV27 and J usage is TRBJ2-7; no firm D call. The CDR3 covers 12 residues. CDR1 is MNHEY and CDR2 is SMNVEV in the germline V gene (reference sequence). With 2 bases removed from V and 3 bases from J, the gap between germline ends came to 5 bases. The CDR3, as DNA: TGTGCCAGCAGTTTAAACATCTACGAGCAGTACTTC. Translation: CASSLNIYEQYF.

This chain joins TRBV6-6 and TRBJ1-2, with unresolved D. Trimming shortened V by 9 bases and J by 10 bases, and 18 bases separated the two germline ends. Germline V gene lookup returns CDR1 MNHNY and CDR2 SVGAGI (reference sequence). This CDR3 comprises 12 residues. The CDR3 protein is CASHPSVQNYTF. Here the CDR3 DNA reads TGTGCCAGTCACCCTAGTGTGCAGAACTACACCTTC.

J is TRBJ1-5 and V is TRBV30; D possibly corresponds to TRBD1 (6 bases). The V gene lost 0 bases and the J gene lost 0 bases, with 15 bases spanning the gap. Germline loops: CDR1 GTSNPN, CDR2 SVGIG (reference sequence). The CDR3 totals 17 residues. CDR3 DNA sequence: TGTGCCTGGAGTGTCAACACAGGGTGGGGTAGCAATCAGCCCCAGCATTTT. Translating gives CAWSVNTGWGSNQPQHF.

The chain links TRBV5-1 to TRBJ2-5; possible D gene TRBD2, 6 bases. Trimming shortened V by 0 bases and J by 0 bases, and 15 bases separated the two germline ends. The CDR3 spans 17 residues. In germline, CDR1 is SGHRS, CDR2 YFSETQ. The CDR3 nucleotides are TGCGCCAGCAGCTTGGGTGTGGGACTCCCGTACCAAGAGACCCAGTACTTC. Translating it yields CASSLGVGLPYQETQYF. The full variable domain, in which reference TRBV5-1 and TRBJ2-5 provide the parts outside the CDR3, is KAGVTQTPRYLIKTRGQQVTLSCSPISGHRSVSWYQQTPGQGLQFLFEYFSETQRNKGNFPGRFSGRQFSNSRSEMNVSTLELGDSALYLCASSLGVGLPYQETQYFGPGTRLLVL.

Worth noting for this clone: The conserved phenylalanine or tryptophan is not found at the CDR3 terminus, so this likely reflects a read error. The CDR3 DNA reads TGTGCCAGCAGTGAAAAATGGGTCAGGGGAACTGAAGCTTTCCTT. Amino acids: CASSEKWVRGTEAFL. V gene TRBV2 combines with J gene TRBJ1-1; the D gene is possibly TRBD1 (6 bases). Germline V gene lookup returns CDR1 SNHLY and CDR2 FYNNEI. The germline V and J ends were trimmed by 2 bases and 5 bases, with 15 bases remaining between them. The CDR3 sequence is 15 residues long.

V gene TRBV2 combines with J gene TRBJ1-1, with D possibly matching TRBD1 (6 bases). The V gene lost 4 bases and the J gene lost 7 bases, with 19 bases spanning the gap. CDR3 length equals 15 residues. Germline V CDR1 and CDR2: SNHLY, FYNNEI. CDR3 DNA: TGTGCCAGCAGTGTTACGGGACAACCTCCTTATGAAGCTTTCTTT. This encodes CASSVTGQPPYEAFF.

The table lists this clone with a count of one. The rearrangement uses TRBV4-2 and TRBJ1-4, with TRBD1 as a possible D gene (6 bases). Germline lookup yields CDR1 LGHNA and CDR2 YNFKEQ. The ends were cut back, 0 bases at V and 7 bases at J, with 12 bases in the middle. The length of the CDR3 is 15 residues. The DNA of the CDR3 is TGTGCCAGCAGCCAAGATAAGAGGGGGGGTGAAAAACTGTTTTTT. This codes for CASSQDKRGGEKLFF.

V usage is TRBV28 and J usage is TRBJ1-2; D unclear. This CDR3 has 13 amino acids. The germline V and J ends were trimmed by 3 bases and 6 bases, with 11 bases remaining between them. In germline, CDR1 is MDHEN, CDR2 SYDVKM. CDR3 region: CASSLTRKDGYTF. In DNA form, the CDR3 reads TGTGCCAGCAGTTTGACAAGGAAAGATGGCTACACCTTC.

V gene TRBV19 combines with J gene TRBJ2-5; the D gene is possibly TRBD2 (7 bases). Germline V gene sequence: CDR1 LNHDA, CDR2 SQIVND (reference sequence). The CDR3 contains 14 residues. With 10 bases removed from V and 2 bases from J, the gap between germline ends came to 17 bases. CDR3 DNA: TGTGCCACCCTAGACGGGGGGCCTCAAGAGACCCAGTACTTC. Translating gives CATLDGGPQETQYF.

CDR3 in amino acids: CSVEKGSGVRAGELFF. The CDR3 DNA reads TGCAGCGTTGAAAAAGGGTCAGGGGTTAGGGCCGGGGAGCTGTTTTTT. The chain employs TRBV29-1 and TRBJ2-2, with a possible D match to TRBD1 (6 bases). The CDR3 extends over 16 amino acids. The germline CDR1 and CDR2 sequences are SQVTM and ANQGSEA. Trimming stripped 2 bases from V and 6 bases from J, with 19 bases between.

V gene TRBV27 combines with J gene TRBJ1-2, with a possible D match to TRBD1 (5 bases). V was shortened by 11 bases and J by 5 bases, with 18 bases between the two germline ends. The CDR3 is 13 residues long. CDR1 and CDR2 (germline): MNHEY, SMNVEV (reference sequence). The CDR3 nucleotides are TGTGCCGCCCCCCTACAGGAATTTTATGGCTACACCTTC. Translated, it gives CAAPLQEFYGYTF.

The chain recombines TRBV5-6 with TRBJ2-4; no clear D gene. This CDR3 spans 16 amino acids. CDR1 SGHDT and CDR2 YYEEEE come from the germline V gene. The germline V and J ends were trimmed by 4 bases and 0 bases, with 14 bases remaining between them. CDR3 protein: CASSLLGPLAKNIQYF. DNA of the CDR3: TGTGCCAGCAGCCTGCTAGGCCCCCTAGCCAAAAACATTCAGTACTTC.

This chain uses TRBV7-9 with TRBJ2-7; D possibly corresponds to TRBD2 (6 bases). The germline gives CDR1 SEHNR, CDR2 FQNEAQ (reference sequence). Trimming took 5 bases from V and 0 from J, leaving 11 bases between them. This CDR3 has 14 amino acids. The CDR3 spells CASSTPGSSYEQYF. The CDR3 coding sequence is TGTGCCAGCAGCACCCCCGGGAGCTCCTACGAGCAGTACTTC.

The rearrangement links TRBV28 to TRBJ1-2; TRBD1 aligns across 8 bases. V lost 6 bases, J lost 7 bases, and 16 bases stayed unmatched. The CDR3 covers 16 residues. Germline V gene lookup returns CDR1 MDHEN and CDR2 SYDVKM. The CDR3 bases are TGTGCCAGCAGAACCTTAGGGACAGGTGTTTCGAGTGGCTACACCTTC. This encodes CASRTLGTGVSSGYTF.

The rearrangement joins TRBV28 to TRBJ2-1, with 8 bases aligning to TRBD2. Trimming at V came to 5 bases and at J to 7 bases, leaving 10 bases not matched to a gene. Germline CDR1 reads MDHEN; CDR2 reads SYDVKM. This CDR3 is 15 amino acids long. CDR3 in amino acids: CASSTLGTSRNEQFF. CDR3 bases: TGTGCCAGCAGTACACTCGGGACTAGTAGGAATGAGCAGTTCTTC. Looking up the rest from reference TRBV28 and TRBJ2-1 gives the full variable domain: DVKVTQSSRYLVKRTGEKVFLECVQDMDHENMFWYRQDPGLGLRLIYFSYDVKMKEKGDIPEGYSVSREKKERFSLILESASTNQTSMYLCASSTLGTSRNEQFFGPGTRLTVL.

V is TRBV23-1 and J is TRBJ2-7, with TRBD1 as a possible D gene (5 bases). TRBV23-1 is an ORF, and what it does is uncertain. V lost 8 bases, J lost 3 bases, and 11 bases lay in between. CDR3 length: 12 residues. The CDR3 loop reads CASCTGRYEQYV. CDR3 sequence (DNA): TGCGCCAGCTGCACAGGACGCTACGAGCAGTACGTC.

The chain combines TRBV15 with TRBJ2-7; TRBD1 matches 7 bases. The CDR3 sequence is 15 residues long. Per the germline V gene, CDR1 is LNHNV and CDR2 is YYDKDF (reference sequence). V was pared by 1 base and J by 3 bases, with 6 bases of the junction left unmatched. The CDR3 loop reads CATSRAYWDSYEQYF. The CDR3 DNA sequence: TGTGCCACCAGCAGAGCCTACTGGGACAGCTACGAGCAGTACTTC. Complete variable domain (other parts from reference TRBV15 and TRBJ2-7): DAMVIQNPRYQVTQFGKPVTLSCSQTLNHNVMYWYQQKSSQAPKLLFHYYDKDFNNEADTPDNFQSRRPNTSFCFLDIRSPGLGDTAMYLCATSRAYWDSYEQYFGPGTRLTVT.

The genes are TRBV19 and TRBJ1-6, with D perhaps matching TRBD1 (5 bases). The length of the CDR3 is 15 residues. The germline V and J ends were trimmed by 5 bases and 6 bases, with 14 bases remaining between them. CDR1 and CDR2 (germline): LNHDA, SQIVND (reference sequence). CDR3 nucleotides: TGTGCCAGTAGTCCCTCCGGGGGTCCTAATTCACCCCTCCACTTT. It specifies CASSPSGGPNSPLHF.

V usage is TRBV19 and J usage is TRBJ2-7; a weak D match, TRBD1 (5 bases). V was pared by 1 base and J by 3 bases, with 7 bases between. This CDR3 contains 13 residues. The germline CDR1 and CDR2 sequences are LNHDA and SQIVND (reference sequence). The CDR3 protein is CASSIARGYEQYF. CDR3 bases: TGTGCCAGTAGTATAGCTAGGGGCTACGAGCAGTACTTC.

The genes are TRBV7-9 and TRBJ1-1, with 7 positions matching TRBD1. Trimming removed 5 bases from V and 0 bases from J; junction bases left unmatched: 6. Germline values: CDR1 SEHNR, CDR2 FQNEAQ (reference sequence). The CDR3 runs 15 residues. DNA for the CDR3: TGTGCCAGCAGCCAACTGGGACAGCTGAACACTGAAGCTTTCTTT. Its protein is CASSQLGQLNTEAFF. Together with reference TRBV7-9 and TRBJ1-1, the CDR3 gives the full variable domain: DTGVSQNPRHKITKRGQNVTFRCDPISEHNRLYWYRQTLGQGPEFLTYFQNEAQLEKSRLLSDRFSAERPKGSFSTLEIQRTEQGDSAMYLCASSQLGQLNTEAFFGQGTRLTVV.

The chain couples TRBV10-2 to TRBJ2-5; 11 nucleotides line up with TRBD2. Per the germline V gene, CDR1 is WSHSY and CDR2 is SAAADI. The CDR3 runs to 15 residues. The junction had 11 bases not matched to a gene; V was cut back by 9 bases and J by 5 bases. The CDR3 region has the DNA TGCGCCAGTTATCATAGCGGGGGGGCGGGGGAGACCCAGTACTTC. Its translation is CASYHSGGAGETQYF.

The chain uses TRBV28 and TRBJ2-7, with 7 bases aligning to TRBD1. The CDR3 runs to 16 residues. The trim removed 5 bases at V and 2 bases at J, leaving 12 bases unmatched. Germline V lookup: CDR1 MDHEN, CDR2 SYDVKM. The CDR3 DNA reads as TGTGCCAGCAGTCCACCCCGGCGGCAGGGGGCCTACGAGCAGTACTTC. As protein: CASSPPRRQGAYEQYF. The variable domain in full, with the rest retrieved from reference TRBV28 and TRBJ2-7, is DVKVTQSSRYLVKRTGEKVFLECVQDMDHENMFWYRQDPGLGLRLIYFSYDVKMKEKGDIPEGYSVSREKKERFSLILESASTNQTSMYLCASSPPRRQGAYEQYFGPGTRLTVT.

The J gene is TRBJ1-1, the V gene TRBV7-9, with TRBD1 as a possible D gene (5 bases). V was pared by 1 base and J by 6 bases, with 12 bases between. Germline assignment: CDR1 SEHNR and CDR2 FQNEAQ (reference sequence). This CDR3 is built from 14 residues. The CDR3 DNA reads TGTGCCAGCAGCTTAGGCCCCGACAGATCTGAAGCTTTCTTT. This sequence encodes CASSLGPDRSEAFF.

In this sample, this clone turned up a few times. The rearrangement uses TRBV10-3 and TRBJ1-3; D is ambiguous. Germline V CDR1 and CDR2: ENHRY, SYGVKD. V dropped 3 bases and J dropped 0 bases, with 9 bases sitting between them. CDR3 length equals 15 residues. In DNA, the CDR3 is TGTGCCATCAGTGAACCAGTTTTCTCTGGAAACACCATATATTTT. Amino acids: CAISEPVFSGNTIYF.

This clone was detected once. This sequence joins TRBV11-2 and TRBJ1-2; TRBD1 aligns across 10 bases. The CDR3 has 17 residues. The junction had 13 bases not matched to a gene; V was cut back by 5 bases and J by 4 bases. Germline CDR1 and CDR2: SGHAT and FQNNGV. The CDR3, as DNA: TGTGCCAGCAGCCAGGGGGGGACAGGGGTTTTAGGCTATGGCTACACCTTC. It specifies CASSQGGTGVLGYGYTF.

This clone was seen repeatedly, ten times or more. The chain recombines TRBV19 with TRBJ1-1; tentative D call: TRBD1 (6 bases). V was pared by 7 bases and J by 1 base, with 16 bases between. This CDR3 has 15 residues. In germline, CDR1 is LNHDA, CDR2 SQIVND (reference sequence). The CDR3 region has the DNA TGTGCCAGTACCAAGACAGGCGGGAGGAACACTGAAGCTTTCTTT. Protein product: CASTKTGGRNTEAFF. The full variable domain, its missing parts supplied by reference TRBV19 and TRBJ1-1, is DGGITQSPKYLFRKEGQNVTLSCEQNLNHDAMYWYRQDPGQGLRLIYYSQIVNDFQKGDIAEGYSVSREKKESFPLTVTSAQKNPTAFYLCASTKTGGRNTEAFFGQGTRLTVV.

V and J are TRBV7-2 and TRBJ1-1; tentative D call: TRBD1 (6 bases). The germline V gene encodes CDR1 SGHTA and CDR2 FQGNSA. The length of the CDR3 is 14 residues. V was clipped by 2 bases and J by 1 base, with 8 bases between them. The CDR3 loop is CASSLLQGNTEAFF. In nucleotides, the CDR3 is TGTGCCAGCAGCTTATTACAGGGGAACACTGAAGCTTTCTTT.

The rearrangement links TRBV11-2 to TRBJ2-3, with TRBD2 matching over 10 bases. The V and J ends lost 7 bases and 4 bases, in that order; junction bases with no gene match: 8. The CDR3 length is 15 residues. Per the germline V gene, CDR1 is SGHAT and CDR2 is FQNNGV. CDR3 residues: CASTTTTSGPDTQYF. The CDR3 coding sequence is TGTGCCAGCACAACAACGACTAGCGGGCCAGATACGCAGTATTTT. The full variable domain, completed using reference TRBV11-2 and TRBJ2-3, is EAGVAQSPRYKIIEKRQSVAFWCNPISGHATLYWYQQILGQGPKLLIQFQNNGVVDDSQLPKDRFSAERLKGVDSTLKIQPAKLEDSAVYLCASTTTTSGPDTQYFGPGTRLTVL.

This clone showed up just once. The chain joins TRBV5-1 to TRBJ1-2, with a tentative D call TRBD1 (6 bases). CDR1 is SGHRS, CDR2 YFSETQ, per germline. CDR3 length equals 14 residues. V was cut by 0 bases and J by 0 bases, with 6 bases left in between. CDR3 DNA sequence: TGCGCCAGCAGCTTGGGGACAGCTAACTATGGCTACACCTTC. Translated, it gives CASSLGTANYGYTF.

The chain recombines TRBV28 with TRBJ2-5, with TRBD2 identical over 7 bases. This CDR3 contains 15 residues. Germline CDR1 MDHEN, CDR2 SYDVKM. V dropped 6 bases and J dropped 3; count of bases not matched to a gene: 10. CDR3 sequence: CASSLSGTTEETQYF. DNA for the CDR3: TGTGCCAGCAGCCTCAGCGGGACTACTGAAGAGACCCAGTACTTC.